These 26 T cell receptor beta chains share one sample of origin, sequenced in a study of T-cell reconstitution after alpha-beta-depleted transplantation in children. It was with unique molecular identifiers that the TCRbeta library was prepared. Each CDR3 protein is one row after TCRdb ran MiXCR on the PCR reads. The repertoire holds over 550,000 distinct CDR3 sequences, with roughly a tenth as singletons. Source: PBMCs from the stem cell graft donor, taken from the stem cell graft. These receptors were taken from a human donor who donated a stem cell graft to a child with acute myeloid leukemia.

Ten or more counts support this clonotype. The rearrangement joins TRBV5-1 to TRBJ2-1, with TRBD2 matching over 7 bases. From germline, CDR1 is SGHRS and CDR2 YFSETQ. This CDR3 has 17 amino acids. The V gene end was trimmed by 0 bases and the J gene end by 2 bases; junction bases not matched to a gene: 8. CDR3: CASSLAPSGTTYNEQFF. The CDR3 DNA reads TGCGCCAGCAGCTTGGCCCCAAGCGGGACGACCTACAATGAGCAGTTCTTC.

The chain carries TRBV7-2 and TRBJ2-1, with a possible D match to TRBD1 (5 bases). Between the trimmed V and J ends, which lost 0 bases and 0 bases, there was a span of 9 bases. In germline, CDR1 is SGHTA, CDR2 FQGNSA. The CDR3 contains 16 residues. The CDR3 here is CASSLAGRSSYNEQFF. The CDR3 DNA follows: TGTGCCAGCAGCTTAGCGGGGCGGAGCTCCTACAATGAGCAGTTCTTC.

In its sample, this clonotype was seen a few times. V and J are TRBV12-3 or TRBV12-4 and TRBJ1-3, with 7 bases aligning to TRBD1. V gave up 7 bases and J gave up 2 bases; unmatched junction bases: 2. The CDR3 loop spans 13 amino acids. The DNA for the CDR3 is TGTGCCAGCACGACAGGGACTGGAAACACCATATATTTT. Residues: CASTTGTGNTIYF.

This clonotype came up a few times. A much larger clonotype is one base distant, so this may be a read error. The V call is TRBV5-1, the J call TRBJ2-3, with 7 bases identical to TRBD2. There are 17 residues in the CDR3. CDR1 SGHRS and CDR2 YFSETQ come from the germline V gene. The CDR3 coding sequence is TGCGCCAGCACCTTGGGTGGCGGGAGAGGATTCACAGATACGCAGTATTTT. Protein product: CASTLGGGRGFTDTQYF.

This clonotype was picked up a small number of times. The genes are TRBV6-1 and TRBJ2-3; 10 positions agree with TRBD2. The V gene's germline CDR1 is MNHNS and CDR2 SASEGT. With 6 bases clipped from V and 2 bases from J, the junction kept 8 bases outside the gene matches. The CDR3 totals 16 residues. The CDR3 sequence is CASRVLAGGPTDTQYF. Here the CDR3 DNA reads TGTGCCAGCAGGGTATTAGCGGGAGGCCCCACAGATACGCAGTATTTT.

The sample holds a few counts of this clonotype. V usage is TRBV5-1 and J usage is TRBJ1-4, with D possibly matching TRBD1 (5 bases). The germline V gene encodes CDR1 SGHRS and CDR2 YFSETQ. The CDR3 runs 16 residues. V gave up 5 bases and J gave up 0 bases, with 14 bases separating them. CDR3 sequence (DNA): TGCGCCAGCAGAATGACGGGGGGAGCAACTAATGAAAAACTGTTTTTT. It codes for CASRMTGGATNEKLFF.

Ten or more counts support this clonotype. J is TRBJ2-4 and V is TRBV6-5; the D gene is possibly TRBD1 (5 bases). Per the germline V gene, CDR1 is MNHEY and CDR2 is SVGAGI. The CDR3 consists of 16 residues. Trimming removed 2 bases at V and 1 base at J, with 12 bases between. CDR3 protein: CASSYPRAVAKNIQYF. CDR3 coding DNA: TGTGCCAGCAGTTACCCCAGGGCTGTGGCCAAAAACATTCAGTACTTC.

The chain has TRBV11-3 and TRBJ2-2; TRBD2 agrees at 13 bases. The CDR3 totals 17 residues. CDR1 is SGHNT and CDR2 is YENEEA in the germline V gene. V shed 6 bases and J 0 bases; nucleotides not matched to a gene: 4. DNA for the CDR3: TGTGCCAGCAGTTCGGGACTAGCGGGAACGAACACCGGGGAGCTGTTTTTT. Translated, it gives CASSSGLAGTNTGELFF.

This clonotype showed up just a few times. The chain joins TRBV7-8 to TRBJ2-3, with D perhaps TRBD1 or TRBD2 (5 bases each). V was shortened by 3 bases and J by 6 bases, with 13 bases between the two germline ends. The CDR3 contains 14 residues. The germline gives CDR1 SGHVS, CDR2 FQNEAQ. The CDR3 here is CASSFRDLLDTQYF. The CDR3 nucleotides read TGTGCCAGCAGCTTTAGGGACCTTCTGGATACGCAGTATTTT.

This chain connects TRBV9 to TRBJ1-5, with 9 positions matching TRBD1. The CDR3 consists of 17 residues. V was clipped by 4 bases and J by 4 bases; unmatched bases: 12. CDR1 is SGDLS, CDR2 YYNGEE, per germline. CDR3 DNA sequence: TGTGCCAGCAGCCCCCGAGACAGGGGGAGAGATAATCAGCCCCAGCATTTT. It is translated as CASSPRDRGRDNQPQHF.

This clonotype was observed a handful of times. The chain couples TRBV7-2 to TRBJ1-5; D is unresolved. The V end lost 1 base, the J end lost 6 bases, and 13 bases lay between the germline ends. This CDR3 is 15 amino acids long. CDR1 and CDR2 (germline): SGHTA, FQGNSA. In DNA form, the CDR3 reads TGTGCCAGCAGCTTAGGGGCAGATCGTCGTCAGCCCCAGCATTTT. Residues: CASSLGADRRQPQHF.

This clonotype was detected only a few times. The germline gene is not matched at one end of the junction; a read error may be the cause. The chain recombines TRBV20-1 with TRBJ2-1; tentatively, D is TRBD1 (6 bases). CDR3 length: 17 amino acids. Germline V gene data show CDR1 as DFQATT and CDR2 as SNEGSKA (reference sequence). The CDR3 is CCARDITGLVGLSEQFF. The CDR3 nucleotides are TGCTGTGCTAGAGACATAACAGGGTTGGTCGGTCTCAGCGAGCAGTTCTTC.

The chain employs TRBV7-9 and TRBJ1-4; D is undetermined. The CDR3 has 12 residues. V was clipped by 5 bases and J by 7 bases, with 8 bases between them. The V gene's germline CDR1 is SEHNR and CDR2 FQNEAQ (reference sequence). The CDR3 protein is CASSREVEKLFF. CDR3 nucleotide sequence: TGTGCCAGCAGCCGGGAGGTTGAAAAACTGTTTTTT.

The CDR3 DNA follows: TGTGCCAGCAGCCCCGGGACTAGCGCCTCCTGGGGCACAGATACGCAGTATTTT. This sequence encodes CASSPGTSASWGTDTQYF. The genes are TRBV12-3 or TRBV12-4 and TRBJ2-3, with TRBD2 matching 10 bases. V lost 6 bases to trimming and J lost 1 base; unmatched junction nucleotides: 13. The CDR3 is 18 amino acids.

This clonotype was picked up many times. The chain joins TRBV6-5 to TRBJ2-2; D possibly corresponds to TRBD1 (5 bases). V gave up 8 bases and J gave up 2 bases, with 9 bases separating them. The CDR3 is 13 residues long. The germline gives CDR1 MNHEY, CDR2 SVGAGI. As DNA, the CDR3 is TGTGCCAGCCGACAGAGTAACACCGGGGAGCTGTTTTTT. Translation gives CASRQSNTGELFF.

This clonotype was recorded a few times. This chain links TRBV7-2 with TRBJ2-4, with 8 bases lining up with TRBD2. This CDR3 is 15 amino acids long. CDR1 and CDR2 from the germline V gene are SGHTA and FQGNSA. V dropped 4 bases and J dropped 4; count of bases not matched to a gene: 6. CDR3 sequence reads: CASSSKTSEKNIQYF. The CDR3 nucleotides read TGTGCCAGCAGCTCAAAGACTAGCGAAAAAAACATTCAGTACTTC.

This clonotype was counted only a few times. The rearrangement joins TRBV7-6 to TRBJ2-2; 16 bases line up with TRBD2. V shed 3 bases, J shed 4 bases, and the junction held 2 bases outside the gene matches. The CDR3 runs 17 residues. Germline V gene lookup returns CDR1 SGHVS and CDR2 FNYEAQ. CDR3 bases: TGTGCCAGCAGCTTGGGACTAGCGGGAGGGATCACCGGGGAGCTGTTTTTT. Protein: CASSLGLAGGITGELFF.

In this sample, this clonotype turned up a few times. The CDR3, as DNA: TGTGCCACCAGCAGACCCGGGGTCACAGATACGCAGTATTTT. This translates into CATSRPGVTDTQYF. J is TRBJ2-3 and V is TRBV15; D is possibly TRBD2 (5 bases). The V gene lost 2 bases and the J gene lost 2 bases, with 8 bases spanning the gap. The germline CDR1 and CDR2 sequences are LNHNV and YYDKDF (reference sequence). This CDR3 contains 14 residues.

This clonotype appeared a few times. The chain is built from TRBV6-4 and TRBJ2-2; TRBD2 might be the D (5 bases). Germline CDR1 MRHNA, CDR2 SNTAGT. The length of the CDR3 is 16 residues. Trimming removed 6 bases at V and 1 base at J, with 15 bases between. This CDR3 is CASSCLWRMNTGELFF. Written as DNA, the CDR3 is TGTGCCAGCAGCTGTCTATGGAGGATGAACACCGGGGAGCTGTTTTTT.

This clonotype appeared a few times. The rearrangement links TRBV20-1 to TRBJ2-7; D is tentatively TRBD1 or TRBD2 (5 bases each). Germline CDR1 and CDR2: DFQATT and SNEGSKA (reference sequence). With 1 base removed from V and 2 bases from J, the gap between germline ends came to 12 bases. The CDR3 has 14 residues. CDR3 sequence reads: CSARVPGTAYEQYF. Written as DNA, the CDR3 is TGCAGTGCTAGAGTCCCCGGGACGGCCTACGAGCAGTACTTC.

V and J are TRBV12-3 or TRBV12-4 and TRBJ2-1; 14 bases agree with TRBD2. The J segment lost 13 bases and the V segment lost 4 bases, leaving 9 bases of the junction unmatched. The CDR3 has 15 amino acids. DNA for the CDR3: TGTGCCAGCAGTTCAGGGACTAGCGGGAGCCAACCACAGTTCTTC. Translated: CASSSGTSGSQPQFF.

The CDR3 is CASSVTSGRAGQQFF. The DNA for the CDR3 is TGTGCCAGCAGTGTGACTAGCGGGAGGGCCGGGCAGCAGTTCTTC. The chain joins TRBV12-3 or TRBV12-4 to TRBJ2-1, with 14 positions matching TRBD2. After removal of 5 bases from V and 11 bases from J, the junction contained 8 bases not matched to a gene. The CDR3 has 15 residues.

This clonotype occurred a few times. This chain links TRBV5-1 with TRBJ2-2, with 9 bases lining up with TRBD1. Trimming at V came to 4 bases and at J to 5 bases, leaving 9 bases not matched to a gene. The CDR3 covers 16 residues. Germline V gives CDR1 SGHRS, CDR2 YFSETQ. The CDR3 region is CASSAGTGSSTGELFF. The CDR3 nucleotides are TGCGCCAGCAGCGCAGGGACAGGGTCCTCGACCGGGGAGCTGTTTTTT.

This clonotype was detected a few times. CDR3 in DNA: TGCAGTGCTAGGATTGGCCGAGGATCGGGGGCCAACGTCCTGACTTTC. This sequence encodes CSARIGRGSGANVLTF. The J gene is TRBJ2-6, the V gene TRBV20-1; D gene unclear. This CDR3 is built from 16 residues. The germline V gene has CDR1 DFQATT and CDR2 SNEGSKA (reference sequence). V was pared by 3 bases and J by 4 bases, with 16 bases between.

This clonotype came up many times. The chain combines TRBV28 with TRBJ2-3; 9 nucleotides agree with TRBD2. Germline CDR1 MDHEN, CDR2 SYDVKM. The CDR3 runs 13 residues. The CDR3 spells CGAGGGKTDTQYF. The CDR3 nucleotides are TGTGGAGCGGGAGGTGGAAAGACAGATACGCAGTATTTT.

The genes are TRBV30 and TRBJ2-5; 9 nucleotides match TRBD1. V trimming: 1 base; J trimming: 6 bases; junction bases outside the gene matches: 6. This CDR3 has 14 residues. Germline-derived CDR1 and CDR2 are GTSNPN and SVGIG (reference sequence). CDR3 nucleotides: TGTGCCTGGAGTGGAGGACAGGGGAAACAGACCCAGTACTTC. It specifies CAWSGGQGKQTQYF.